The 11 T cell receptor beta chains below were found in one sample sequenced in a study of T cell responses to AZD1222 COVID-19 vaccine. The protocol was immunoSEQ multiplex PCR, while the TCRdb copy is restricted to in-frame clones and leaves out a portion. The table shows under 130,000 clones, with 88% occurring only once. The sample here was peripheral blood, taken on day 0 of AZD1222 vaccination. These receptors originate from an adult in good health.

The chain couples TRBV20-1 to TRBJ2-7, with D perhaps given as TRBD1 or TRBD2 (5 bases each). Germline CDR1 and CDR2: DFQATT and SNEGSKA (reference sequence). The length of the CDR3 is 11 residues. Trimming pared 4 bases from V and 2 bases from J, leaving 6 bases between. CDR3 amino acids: CSATGPYEQYF. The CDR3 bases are TGCAGTGCTACGGGACCCTACGAGCAGTACTTC.

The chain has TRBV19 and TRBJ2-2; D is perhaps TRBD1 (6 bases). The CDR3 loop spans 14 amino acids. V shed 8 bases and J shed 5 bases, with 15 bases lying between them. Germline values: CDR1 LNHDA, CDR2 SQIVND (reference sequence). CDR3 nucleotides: TGTGCCAGTGAGAGGCAAAGGGGGACCGGGGAGCTGTTTTTT. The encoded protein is CASERQRGTGELFF.

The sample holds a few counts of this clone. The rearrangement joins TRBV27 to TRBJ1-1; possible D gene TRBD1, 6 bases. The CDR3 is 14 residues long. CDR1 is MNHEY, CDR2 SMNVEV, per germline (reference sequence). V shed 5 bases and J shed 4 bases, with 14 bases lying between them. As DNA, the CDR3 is TGTGCCAGCAGTCCAAAACAGGGTTTCACTGAAGCTTTCTTT. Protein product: CASSPKQGFTEAFF.

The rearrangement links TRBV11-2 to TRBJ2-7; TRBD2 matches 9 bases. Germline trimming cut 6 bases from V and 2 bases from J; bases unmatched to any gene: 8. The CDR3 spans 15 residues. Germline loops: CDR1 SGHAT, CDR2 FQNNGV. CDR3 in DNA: TGTGCCAGCAGACCCGGACTAGCGTGGACCTACGAGCAGTACTTC. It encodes CASRPGLAWTYEQYF.

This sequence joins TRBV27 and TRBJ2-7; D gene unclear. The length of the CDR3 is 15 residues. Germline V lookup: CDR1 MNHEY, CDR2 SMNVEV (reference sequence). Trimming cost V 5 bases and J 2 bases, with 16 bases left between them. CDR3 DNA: TGTGCCAGCAGTCCCCCCTCGGGTGCTGCCTACGAGCAGTACTTC. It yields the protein CASSPPSGAAYEQYF.

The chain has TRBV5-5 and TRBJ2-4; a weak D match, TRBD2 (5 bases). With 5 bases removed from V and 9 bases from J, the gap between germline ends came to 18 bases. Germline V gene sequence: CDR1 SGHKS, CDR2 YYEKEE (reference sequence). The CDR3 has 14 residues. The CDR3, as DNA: TGTGCCAGCAGTCCCGGGATCCTCCAGAGCATTCAGTACTTC. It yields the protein CASSPGILQSIQYF.

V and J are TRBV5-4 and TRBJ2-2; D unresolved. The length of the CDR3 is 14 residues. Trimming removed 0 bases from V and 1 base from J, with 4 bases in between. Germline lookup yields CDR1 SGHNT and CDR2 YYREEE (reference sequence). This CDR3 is CASSLDWNTGELFF. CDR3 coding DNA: TGTGCCAGCAGCTTGGACTGGAACACCGGGGAGCTGTTTTTT.

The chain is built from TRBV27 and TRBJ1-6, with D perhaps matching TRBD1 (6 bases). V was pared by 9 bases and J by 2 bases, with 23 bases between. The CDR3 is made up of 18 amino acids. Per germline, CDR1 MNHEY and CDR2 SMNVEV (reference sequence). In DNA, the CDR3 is TGTGCCAGTAAGAACAGGGCGGACGGTTATCCCTATAATTCACCCCTCCACTTT. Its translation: CASKNRADGYPYNSPLHF.

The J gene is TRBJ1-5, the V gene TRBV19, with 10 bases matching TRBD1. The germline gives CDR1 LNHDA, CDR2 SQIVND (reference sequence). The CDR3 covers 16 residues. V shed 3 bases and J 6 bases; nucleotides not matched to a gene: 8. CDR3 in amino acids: CASSMYGQGGSQPQHF. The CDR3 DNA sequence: TGTGCCAGTAGTATGTATGGACAGGGGGGCAGTCAGCCCCAGCATTTT.

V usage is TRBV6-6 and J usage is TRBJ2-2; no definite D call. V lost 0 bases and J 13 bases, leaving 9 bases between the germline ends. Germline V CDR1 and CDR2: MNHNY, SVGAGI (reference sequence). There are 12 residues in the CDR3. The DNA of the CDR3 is TGTGCCAGCAGTTACTCGATTTTGGGGCTGTTTTTT. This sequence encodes CASSYSILGLFF.

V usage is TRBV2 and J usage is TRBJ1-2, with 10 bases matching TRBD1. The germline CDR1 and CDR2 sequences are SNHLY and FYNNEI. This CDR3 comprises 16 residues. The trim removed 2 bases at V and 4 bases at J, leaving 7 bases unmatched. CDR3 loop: CASSELGQGPAYGYTF. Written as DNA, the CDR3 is TGTGCCAGCAGTGAACTGGGACAGGGGCCTGCCTATGGCTACACCTTC.